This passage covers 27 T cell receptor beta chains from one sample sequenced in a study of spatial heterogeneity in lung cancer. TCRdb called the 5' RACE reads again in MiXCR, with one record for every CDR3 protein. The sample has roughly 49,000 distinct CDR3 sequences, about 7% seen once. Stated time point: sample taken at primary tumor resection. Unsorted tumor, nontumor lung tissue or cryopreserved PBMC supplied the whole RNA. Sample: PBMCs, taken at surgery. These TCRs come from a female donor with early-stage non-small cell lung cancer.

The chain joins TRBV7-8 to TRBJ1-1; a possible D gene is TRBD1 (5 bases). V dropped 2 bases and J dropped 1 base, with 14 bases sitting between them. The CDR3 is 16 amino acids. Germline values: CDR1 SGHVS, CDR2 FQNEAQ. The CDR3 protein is CASSLQAGRENTEAFF. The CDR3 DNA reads TGTGCCAGCAGCTTACAGGCGGGGCGGGAGAACACTGAAGCTTTCTTT. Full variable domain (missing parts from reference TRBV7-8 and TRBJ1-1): GAGVSQSPRYKVAKRGQDVALRCDPISGHVSLFWYQQALGQGPEFLTYFQNEAQLDKSGLPSDRFFAERPEGSVSTLKIQRTQQEDSAVYLCASSLQAGRENTEAFFGQGTRLTVV.

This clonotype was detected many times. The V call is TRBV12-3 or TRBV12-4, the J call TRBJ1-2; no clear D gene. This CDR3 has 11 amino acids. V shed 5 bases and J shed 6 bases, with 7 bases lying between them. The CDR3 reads CASSNGNGYTF. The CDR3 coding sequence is TGTGCCAGCAGTAACGGGAATGGCTACACCTTC.

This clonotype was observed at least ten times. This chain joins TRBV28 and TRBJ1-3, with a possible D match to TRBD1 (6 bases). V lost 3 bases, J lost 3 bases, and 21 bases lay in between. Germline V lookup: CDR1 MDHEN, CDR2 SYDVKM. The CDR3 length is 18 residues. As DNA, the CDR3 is TGTGCCAGCAGTTTCTCCCGGGACACCTCCTTGAGTGGAAACACCATATATTTT. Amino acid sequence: CASSFSRDTSLSGNTIYF.

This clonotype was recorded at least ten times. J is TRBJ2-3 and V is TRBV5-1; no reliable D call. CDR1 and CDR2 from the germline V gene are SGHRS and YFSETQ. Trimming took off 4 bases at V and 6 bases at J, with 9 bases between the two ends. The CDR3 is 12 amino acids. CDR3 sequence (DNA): TGCGCCAGCAGCCATTCACGGGATACGCAGTATTTT. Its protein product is CASSHSRDTQYF.

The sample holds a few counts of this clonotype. DNA for the CDR3: TGTGCCACTCGGGACAGCCGTCACGATACGCAGTATTTT. This gives the protein CATRDSRHDTQYF. V and J are TRBV24-1 and TRBJ2-3; 7 bases map to TRBD1. Germline V gene lookup returns CDR1 KGHDR and CDR2 SFDVKD. This CDR3 is built from 13 residues. The V and J ends lost 10 bases and 6 bases, in that order; junction bases with no gene match: 9.

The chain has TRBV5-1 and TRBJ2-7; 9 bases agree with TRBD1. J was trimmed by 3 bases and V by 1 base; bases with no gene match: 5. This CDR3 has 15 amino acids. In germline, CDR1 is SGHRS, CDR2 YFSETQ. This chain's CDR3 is CASSLSGQGIYEQYF. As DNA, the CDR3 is TGCGCCAGCAGCTTGTCCGGACAGGGGATCTACGAGCAGTACTTC.

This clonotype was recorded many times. The CDR3 region has the DNA TGTGCCAGCTCACCCCCCATGGGGTCGAACACTGAAGCTTTCTTT. Translation gives CASSPPMGSNTEAFF. The V and J genes are TRBV18 and TRBJ1-1; D unresolved. The CDR3 loop spans 15 amino acids. Trimming stripped 3 bases from V and 1 base from J, with 12 bases between. CDR1 is KGHSH and CDR2 is LQKENI in the germline V gene.

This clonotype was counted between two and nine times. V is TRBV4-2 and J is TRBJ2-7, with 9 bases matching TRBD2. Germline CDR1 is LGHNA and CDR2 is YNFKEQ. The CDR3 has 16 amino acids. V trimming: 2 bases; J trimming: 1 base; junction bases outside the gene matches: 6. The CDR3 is CASSQRSGGTSYEQYF. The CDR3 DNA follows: TGTGCCAGCAGCCAAAGAAGCGGGGGGACTTCCTACGAGCAGTACTTC.

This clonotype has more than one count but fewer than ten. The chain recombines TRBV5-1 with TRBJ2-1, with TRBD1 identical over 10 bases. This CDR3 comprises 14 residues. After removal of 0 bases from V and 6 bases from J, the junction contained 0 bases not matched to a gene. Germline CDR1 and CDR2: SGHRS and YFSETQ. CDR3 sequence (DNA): TGCGCCAGCAGCTTGGGGACAGGGGGCAATGAGCAGTTCTTC. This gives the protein CASSLGTGGNEQFF. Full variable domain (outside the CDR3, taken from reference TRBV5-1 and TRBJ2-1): KAGVTQTPRYLIKTRGQQVTLSCSPISGHRSVSWYQQTPGQGLQFLFEYFSETQRNKGNFPGRFSGRQFSNSRSEMNVSTLELGDSALYLCASSLGTGGNEQFFGPGTRLTVL.

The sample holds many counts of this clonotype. Here the CDR3 reads CATSRDGNYGYTF. In DNA, the CDR3 is TGTGCCACCAGCAGGGACGGGAACTATGGCTACACCTTC. The chain carries TRBV15 and TRBJ1-2; D not certain. The V end lost 3 bases, the J end lost 2 bases, and 7 bases lay between the germline ends. Germline V gene data show CDR1 as LNHNV and CDR2 as YYDKDF (reference sequence). This CDR3 is 13 amino acids long.

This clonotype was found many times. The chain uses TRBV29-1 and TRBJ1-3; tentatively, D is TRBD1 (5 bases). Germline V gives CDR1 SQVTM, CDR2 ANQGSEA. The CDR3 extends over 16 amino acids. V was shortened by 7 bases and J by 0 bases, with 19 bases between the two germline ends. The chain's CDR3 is CSAQARGDLSGNTIYF. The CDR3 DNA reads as TGCAGCGCGCAGGCTCGGGGGGATCTCTCTGGAAACACCATATATTTT.

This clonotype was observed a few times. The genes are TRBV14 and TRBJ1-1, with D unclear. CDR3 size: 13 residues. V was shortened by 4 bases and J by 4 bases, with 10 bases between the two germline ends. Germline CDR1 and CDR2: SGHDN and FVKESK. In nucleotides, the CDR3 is TGTGCCAGCAGCCGCTATGAAAGCACTGAAGCTTTCTTT. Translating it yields CASSRYESTEAFF. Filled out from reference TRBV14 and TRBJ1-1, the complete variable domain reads EAGVTQFPSHSVIEKGQTVTLRCDPISGHDNLYWYRRVMGKEIKFLLHFVKESKQDESGMPNNRFLAERTGGTYSTLKVQPAELEDSGVYFCASSRYESTEAFFGQGTRLTVV.

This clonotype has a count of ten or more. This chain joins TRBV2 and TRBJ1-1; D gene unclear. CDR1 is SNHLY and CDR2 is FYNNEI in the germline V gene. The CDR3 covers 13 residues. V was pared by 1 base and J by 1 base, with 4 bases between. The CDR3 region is CASSEEQNTEAFF. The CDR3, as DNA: TGTGCCAGCAGTGAAGAACAGAACACTGAAGCTTTCTTT.

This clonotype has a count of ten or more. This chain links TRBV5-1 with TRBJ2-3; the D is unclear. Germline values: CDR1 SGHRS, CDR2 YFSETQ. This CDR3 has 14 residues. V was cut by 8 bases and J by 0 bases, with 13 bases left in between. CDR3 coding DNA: TGCGCCAGATTGACAACCCCGAGCACAGATACGCAGTATTTT. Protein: CARLTTPSTDTQYF.

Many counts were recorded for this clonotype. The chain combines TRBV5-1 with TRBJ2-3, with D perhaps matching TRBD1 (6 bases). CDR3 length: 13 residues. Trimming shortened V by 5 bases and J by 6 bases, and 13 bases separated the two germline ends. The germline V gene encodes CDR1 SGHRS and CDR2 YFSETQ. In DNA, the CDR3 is TGCGCCAGCAGTGACAGGATGGGGGATACGCAGTATTTT. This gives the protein CASSDRMGDTQYF.

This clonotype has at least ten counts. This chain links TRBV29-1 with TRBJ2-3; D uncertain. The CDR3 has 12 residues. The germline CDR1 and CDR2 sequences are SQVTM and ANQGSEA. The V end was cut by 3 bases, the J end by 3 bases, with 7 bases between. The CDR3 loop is CSVESGTDTQYF. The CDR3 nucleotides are TGCAGCGTTGAGTCCGGAACAGATACGCAGTATTTT.

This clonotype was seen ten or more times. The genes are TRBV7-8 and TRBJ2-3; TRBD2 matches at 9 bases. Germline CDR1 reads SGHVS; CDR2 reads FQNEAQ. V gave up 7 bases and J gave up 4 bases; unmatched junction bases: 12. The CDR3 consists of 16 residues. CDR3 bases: TGTGCCAGCATCCCCCGTCGCGGCGGGGGGGCAGATACGCAGTATTTT. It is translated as CASIPRRGGGADTQYF. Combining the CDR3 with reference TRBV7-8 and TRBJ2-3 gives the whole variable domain GAGVSQSPRYKVAKRGQDVALRCDPISGHVSLFWYQQALGQGPEFLTYFQNEAQLDKSGLPSDRFFAERPEGSVSTLKIQRTQQEDSAVYLCASIPRRGGGADTQYFGPGTRLTVL.

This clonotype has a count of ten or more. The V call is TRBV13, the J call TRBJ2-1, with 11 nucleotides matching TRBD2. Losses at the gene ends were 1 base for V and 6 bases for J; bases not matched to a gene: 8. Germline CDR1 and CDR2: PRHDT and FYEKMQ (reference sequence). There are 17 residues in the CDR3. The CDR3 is CASSLDLLAGVGNEQFF. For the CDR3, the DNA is TGTGCCAGCAGCTTAGACTTACTAGCGGGGGTCGGCAATGAGCAGTTCTTC.

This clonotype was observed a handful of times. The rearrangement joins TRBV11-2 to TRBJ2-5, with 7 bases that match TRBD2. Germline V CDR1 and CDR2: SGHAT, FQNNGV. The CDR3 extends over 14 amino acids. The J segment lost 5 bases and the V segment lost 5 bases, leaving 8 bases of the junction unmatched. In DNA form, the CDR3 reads TGTGCCAGCAGCCCTTTCGGGGGGACGGAGACCCAGTACTTC. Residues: CASSPFGGTETQYF.

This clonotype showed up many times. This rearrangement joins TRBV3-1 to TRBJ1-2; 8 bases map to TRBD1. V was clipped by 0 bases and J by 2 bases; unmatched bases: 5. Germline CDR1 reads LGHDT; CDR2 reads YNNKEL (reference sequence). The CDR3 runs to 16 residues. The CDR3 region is CASSQERQGMNYGYTF. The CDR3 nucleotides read TGTGCCAGCAGCCAAGAAAGACAGGGGATGAACTATGGCTACACCTTC.

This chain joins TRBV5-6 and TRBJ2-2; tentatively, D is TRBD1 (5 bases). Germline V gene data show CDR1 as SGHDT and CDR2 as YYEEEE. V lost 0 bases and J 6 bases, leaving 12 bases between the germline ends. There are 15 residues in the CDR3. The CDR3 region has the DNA TGTGCCAGCAGCTTGGGCTGGACACCGTCCGGGGAGCTGTTTTTT. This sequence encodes CASSLGWTPSGELFF.

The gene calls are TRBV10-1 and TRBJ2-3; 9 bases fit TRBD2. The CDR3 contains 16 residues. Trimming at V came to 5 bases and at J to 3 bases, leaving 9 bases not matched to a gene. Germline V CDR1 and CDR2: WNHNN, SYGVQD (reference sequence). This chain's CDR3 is CASSTGLAGWTDTQYF. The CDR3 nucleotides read TGCGCCAGCAGTACTGGCCTAGCGGGGTGGACAGATACGCAGTATTTT.

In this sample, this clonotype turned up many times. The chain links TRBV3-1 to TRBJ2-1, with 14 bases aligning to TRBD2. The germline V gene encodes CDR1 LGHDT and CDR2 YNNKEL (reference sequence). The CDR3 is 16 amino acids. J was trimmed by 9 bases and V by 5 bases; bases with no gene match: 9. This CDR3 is CASSIRGLAGEGEQFF. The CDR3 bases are TGTGCCAGCAGCATCCGGGGACTAGCGGGGGAAGGTGAGCAGTTCTTC.

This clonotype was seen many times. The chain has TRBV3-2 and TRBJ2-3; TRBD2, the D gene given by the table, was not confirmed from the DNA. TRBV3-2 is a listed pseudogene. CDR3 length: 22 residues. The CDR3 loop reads CASSQDRGEGLLAGHEADTQYF. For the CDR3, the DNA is TGTGCCAGCAGCCAAGATCGCGGAGAGGGGCTACTAGCGGGGCATGAGGCGGATACGCAGTATTTT.

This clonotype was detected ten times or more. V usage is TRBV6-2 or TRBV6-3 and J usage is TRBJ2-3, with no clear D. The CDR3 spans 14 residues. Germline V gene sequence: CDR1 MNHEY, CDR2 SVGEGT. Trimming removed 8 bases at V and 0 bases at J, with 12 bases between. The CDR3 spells CASRPSTSTDTQYF. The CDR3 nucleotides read TGTGCCAGCCGCCCGAGCACTAGCACAGATACGCAGTATTTT.

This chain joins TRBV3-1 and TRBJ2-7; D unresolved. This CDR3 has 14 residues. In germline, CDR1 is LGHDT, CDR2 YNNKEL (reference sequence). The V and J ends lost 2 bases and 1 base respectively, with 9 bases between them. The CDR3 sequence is CASSQTTVSYEQYF. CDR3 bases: TGTGCCAGCAGCCAAACCACAGTGTCCTACGAGCAGTACTTC.

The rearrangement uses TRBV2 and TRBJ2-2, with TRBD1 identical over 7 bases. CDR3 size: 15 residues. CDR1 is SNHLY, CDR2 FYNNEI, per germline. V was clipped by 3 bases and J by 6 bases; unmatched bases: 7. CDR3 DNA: TGTGCCAGCAGTGAGACAGGGAACGATTCCGGGGAGCTGTTTTTT. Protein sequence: CASSETGNDSGELFF.